This record covers a single TCR beta chain. Germline V gives CDR1 LNHDA, CDR2 SQIVND (reference sequence). The CDR3 contains 14 residues. V lost 6 bases, J lost 0 bases, and 9 bases lay in between. The data stem from a study of blood T cell repertoires in COVID-19. Background on the study: Collection of acute and convalescent COVID-19 samples took place in the United States, Italy and Spain. In each case, the material was cDNA or gDNA derived from T cells, B-cell-depleted T cells, or PBMCs.

Profiling relied on immunoSEQ multiplex PCR, and the TCRdb table lists in-frame clones only, not all of them. The sample yields 150,000 or so clones, roughly nine tenths seen once. What was sequenced was peripheral blood. The gene calls are TRBV19 and TRBJ1-5, with unresolved D. This clonotype was obtained from a man in his late teens or twenties with acute or convalescent COVID-19. CDR3 in DNA: TGTGCCAGTAGGGGCAGTGTTAGCAATCAGCCCCAGCATTTT. As protein: CASRGSVSNQPQHF. The full variable domain, completed using reference TRBV19 and TRBJ1-5, is DGGITQSPKYLFRKEGQNVTLSCEQNLNHDAMYWYRQDPGQGLRLIYYSQIVNDFQKGDIAEGYSVSREKKESFPLTVTSAQKNPTAFYLCASRGSVSNQPQHFGDGTRLSIL.